This TCR beta chain stems from a study of cytomegalovirus exposure and HLA in healthy donors (dated by TCRdb to about 2017). For the wider study: According to an earlier analysis of 550 to 750 of the donors, 150 million to 200 million T cells yielded over 90 million unique TCR beta sequences and around 280 Gb of sequence data. About 280 gigabases of sequencing data and around 88 million unique TCR sequences made up an early release that covered several hundred HLA-typed donors. Of the 300 to 450 genotyped donors, approximately 83% fell in the genetic ancestry cluster associated with self-reported Caucasian donors. The aim of the study was to test whether cataloging public T cell receptors could identify signatures of past pathogen exposure. The study used immunosequencing to profile the T cell repertoires of some 600 subjects and linked those repertoires to cytomegalovirus serostatus. Besides the first cohort of roughly 700 subjects, a separate validation cohort made up of 120 or so different subjects was used. The study combined high-throughput TCR immunosequencing, statistical association of individual TCRs with disease status, and machine learning to predict cytomegalovirus infection status. In a later analysis, previously published TCR beta repertoires from 550 to 700 donors were re-analyzed and high-resolution HLA genotyping was added so that TCR occurrence patterns could be studied. In the later analysis, no new phenotypic data were used to find candidate immune exposures; instead, reliance was placed on TCR beta sequences and their occurrence across donors. An earlier analysis of fewer than 700 of the donors applied high-throughput TCR beta sequencing to assess whether each TCR beta V gene segment acted as functional or pseudogenic. Donor age, sex, ethnicity and CMV serostatus were compiled alongside the repertoire data. Genome-wide SNP genotypes for about 60% of the 666 donors were used in a later genetic analysis, which treated that subset as a discovery cohort. All discovery cohort repertoires had been generated on a single sequencing platform. HLA typing included class I and class II loci at four-digit resolution. The number of donors typed differed by locus, with about 629-640 for A, B, C, DRB1 and DQB1, 522 for DQA1, 600 to 610 for DPA1, and around 460 for DPB1. Because of strong linkage in the cohort, five DR-DQ haplotypes were treated as single units for association and clustering. Among some 410 genotyped donors of the cohort, an average of about 240,000 unique TCR beta nucleotide sequences was sequenced per donor, of which about 18% were non-productive.

General study outcomes and caveats: Only TCR beta chains were sequenced in this cohort, and the absence of alpha or paired-chain data limited detectable features. Because some donors lacked HLA typing at each locus, the association tests relied only on the typed subset. In a later genetic analysis, a missense DCLRE1C variant was associated with V-gene and J-gene trimming of TCR beta chains, and the association was replicated in an independent cohort. Across donors, most TCR sequences were observed very rarely, whereas some public TCRs were present in many individuals. The only immune exposure information available for the cohort was CMV serostatus. When HLA alleles, especially DR and DQ, strongly co-occurred, TCR associations were difficult to assign to individual alleles. The sequencing pipeline was judged likely to have produced a cluster of highly shared sequence variants as a technical artifact. The earlier analysis of fewer than 750 of the donors excluded roughly 17 rarely observed V segments, including chromosome 9 orphons, because counts were too low. In an earlier analysis of a few hundred of the donors, most TCR beta V segments were observed in productive rearrangements about 90% or about 30% of the time, broadly matching IMGT annotations. In the study, around 150 TCR beta chains were listed as associated with cytomegalovirus. In a later analysis, most CMV-associated TCR beta chains were found to appear HLA-restricted, with HLA associations seemingly driven largely by CMV exposure. Three of the identified cytomegalovirus-associated TCR beta chains were confirmed in vitro to be specific for cytomegalovirus antigens. According to a later analysis, TCR association rates differed among HLA loci, with DRB1 alleles showing the most associated TCRs and HLA-C alleles showing the fewest. In a later analysis, several top co-occurrence clusters were reported to appear linked to parvovirus B19, influenza, CMV and Epstein-Barr virus. The classifier was reported to diagnose cytomegalovirus status with high specificity and sensitivity in both the original and validation cohorts. In a later analysis, some 18,000 TCR beta sequences were associated with specific HLA alleles at a false discovery rate of 0.05. Linkage disequilibrium might explain the correlated functional status among segregating V segments, but an unknown experimental factor could not be ruled out. A further reported finding was that TCR beta sequences accurately predicted the HLA-A and HLA-B alleles for most subjects in the first cohort. The authors suggested that the approach could potentially be extended to other disease states and immunological phenotypes. A later analysis found that HLA-associated TCR beta chains were more clonally expanded and had lower generation probabilities than equally common non-associated chains. The 87-base-pair reads could not distinguish some IMGT-functional V segments, including TRBV6-2 and TRBV6-3, so those segments were excluded. Presence/absence analyses assumed roughly uniform sequencing depth across donors, an assumption that may not hold. A later genetic analysis reported fewer N-insertions in productive TCRs among donors in an Asian-associated ancestry cluster than the approximately 700-donor mean.

The library was obtained by the immunoSEQ multiplex PCR assay. For the multiplex PCR, a mixture combining 60 forward primers for TCR Vbeta segments and 13 reverse primers for TCR Jbeta segments was used. A multiplex PCR assay on genomic DNA amplified the CDR3 region of rearranged TCR beta genes. The Illumina HiSeq System was used to sequence the amplified TCR beta libraries as 87-base-pair reads. As for the original processing: A later analysis counted tens of millions of unique TCR beta chains across the 640 or so repertoires, and 9.5 million to 11 million of these chains were shared by at least two donors. Raw reads were error-corrected and collapsed into unique sequences by a nearest-neighbor algorithm in which closely related sequences were merged to remove PCR and sequencing errors. To assign V, D and J gene segments, CDR3 sequences were aligned to IMGT reference sequences. For a sequence to be retained, at least a six-nucleotide match to both a V gene segment and a J gene segment was required. A rearrangement was called productive if the CDR3 had no stop codons and remained in frame with V and J, and every other rearrangement was called non-productive. Following IMGT convention, CDR3 was defined as the stretch from the second conserved V-encoded cysteine to the conserved J-encoded phenylalanine. The earlier analysis of around 640 of the donors excluded sequences that lacked an unambiguous match to a single V gene segment. An earlier analysis of several hundred of the donors called V segments functional above 56.7% productive rearrangements and segregating when the between-donor standard deviation exceeded 5%. A statistical classification framework was built for diagnosing cytomegalovirus status from the catalog of TCR beta chain sequences. In a later analysis, V and J genes were assigned by comparing TCR nucleotide sequences against IMGT/GENE-DB human TR gene sequences. A later analysis assigned CDR3 sequences and most-parsimonious VDJ recombination scenarios with the TCRdist pipeline. In a later analysis, each TCR beta chain was defined by its CDR3 amino acid sequence together with its V-gene family, and reads lacking a unique V-gene family were excluded. As a way to deal with suspected cross-contamination and a sequencing artifact, a later analysis dropped hundreds of nucleotide sequences that were highly shared and had low generation probability. For each public chain, a later analysis derived a clonal expansion index from normalized ranks of inferred template counts within each repertoire. A later analysis computed generation probabilities with a VDJ recombination model fitted to out-of-frame rearrangements, and checked the results against IGoR. Hypergeometric tests were used in a later analysis to score TCR-TCR, TCR-HLA and TCR-CMV co-occurrence, with a repertoire-size bias correction applied to the TCR pairs. A later analysis estimated false discovery rates by permuting HLA or CMV assignments 20 times. In a later analysis, co-occurring TCRs were grouped with DBSCAN, and TCRdist sequence similarity was added when clustering was performed within HLA-allele-positive subsets. For co-occurrence clustering, repertoires with fewer than 30,000 or more than 120,000 public chains were excluded, along with five or six repertoires with anomalous nucleotide sharing. The source is immuneACCESS, and TCRdb retained only in-frame sequences with V and J called. Part of the clones is not carried over; for the studies checked, unresolved V genes explain less than half of this, and the remainder is unexplained. V and J calls and clone size follow that table, whereas D and trimming were derived from the DNA. The sample has roughly 100,000 clones on record, more than 60% of them singletons. The ten largest clones take up approximately 2% of the sample.

The germline V gene sets CDR1 to SGDLS and CDR2 to YYNGEE. Unmatched junction bases come to 12, with V trimmed by 0 bases and J by 3 bases. CDR3 length: 19 amino acids, cysteine to phenylalanine. Only the CDR3 part of the read is kept: 57 bases, read in frame from the first base. This clone occurred once. The target of this receptor is not known. No much larger clonotype is one base removed from it; base qualities were not supplied. The cohort consisted of 600 to 750 healthy bone marrow donors. At the time of sampling, every cohort member was nominally healthy, though immune exposures that went unrecorded were likely present. The donor tested CMV seronegative and was one of the 352 seronegative cohort members. Each donor provided a peripheral blood sample, and peripheral blood mononuclear cells were used for TCR beta sequencing. The Qiagen DNeasy Blood Extraction Kit was used to extract genomic DNA from the blood cell samples.

Sequencing input: PBMCs. This sequence originates from a young man in good health and CMV-seronegative. This chain joins TRBV9 to TRBJ2-3; 11 junctional bases match TRBD2. The DNA sequence is given as TGTGCCAGCAGCGTAGTAGGCTCGGTAGCGGGAGGGCCGACAGATACGCAGTATTTT. It codes for CASSVVGSVAGGPTDTQYF.